This T cell receptor (beta chain) is from a study of shared T cell receptors in the human thymus. Here immunoSEQ multiplex PCR was the method, and the copy in TCRdb shows in-frame clones only, minus some. The sample shows about 710,000 clones, more than 70% of them seen only once. CDR1 is LNHNV, CDR2 YYDKDF, per germline (reference sequence). With V trimmed by 0 bases and J by 5 bases, 4 bases remained unmatched. CDR3 size: 15 residues. These data were likewise used in another study, on human thymus T cells. In that study: The study used thymus tissue resected during corrective heart surgery. Both thymic and peripheral blood repertoires showed apparently biased V and J usage. Thymic repertoires of unrelated individuals were reported in related research to overlap highly.

Sequencing was performed on thymocytes. V gene TRBV15 combines with J gene TRBJ1-1; 9 bases align to TRBD1. This TCR derives from a boy in the first two years of life with a congenital heart defect. CDR3 nucleotides: TGTGCCACCAGCAGAGACCACAGGGGGCGGACTGAAGCTTTCTTT. Its protein is CATSRDHRGRTEAFF.